This paragraph covers one TCR beta chain sequence. Its antigen is as yet unknown. The use of a sample-barcoded 5' primer and a J-beta primer mix characterized a second PCR of about 6 to 11 cycles. Each cDNA molecule was tagged by a template-switch adaptor that had 12 random nucleotides. TCRdb re-analysed the 5' RACE reads in MiXCR, keeping a single row per CDR3 protein. The sample yields more than 1.4 million distinct CDR3 sequences, roughly 40% seen once. This sample is part of a study of blood T cells in healthy people across ages. Overall study findings and caveats: Expanded clonotype changes were possibly confounded by unknown donor CMV status.

In terms of origin and age, donors were healthy Caucasian individuals from Russia aged about 6 to 100. The total RNA that was extracted per sample amounted to at least 5 micrograms. Germline V gene sequence: CDR1 ENHRY, CDR2 SYGVKD. This CDR3 contains 17 residues. The J segment lost 0 bases and the V segment lost 3 bases, leaving 5 bases of the junction unmatched. The origin of this receptor is a woman between 18 and 29 years old in good health. Sequencing input: blood. This rearrangement joins TRBV10-3 to TRBJ2-6, with 7 bases matching TRBD1. The DNA for the CDR3 is TGTGCCATCAGTGACTTAACAGGGGTCTCTGGGGCCAACGTCCTGACTTTC. It specifies CAISDLTGVSGANVLTF.